The clone carrying this T cell receptor beta chain has just a few counts. The data derive from a study of neurological immune-mediated disorders. Time point specified: technical triplicate 2. The cDNA was synthesized by means of template-switch 5'RACE, which was carried out with 10-nucleotide random UMIs. Over 170 million TCR-beta sequences from 15-18 subjects came out of each sequencing run. Each CDR3 protein is one row after TCRdb ran MiXCR on the 5' RACE reads. The sample has tens of thousands of distinct CDR3 sequences, 24% seen once. CDR1 is GTSNPN and CDR2 is SVGIG in the germline V gene (reference sequence). This CDR3 has 15 amino acids. The V end was cut by 1 base, the J end by 5 bases, with 15 bases between.

This sequence was found in a man in his fifties or sixties with HTLV-1-associated myelopathy (HAM/TSP). Specimen: PBMCs. The rearrangement links TRBV30 to TRBJ1-5; D might be TRBD1 (5 bases). The CDR3 nucleotides read TGTGCCTGGAGTGCAAAGGGTCAGGGTCATCAGCCCCAGCATTTT. Translating gives CAWSAKGQGHQPQHF.